The T cell receptor (beta chain) described here comes from a study of blood T cell repertoires in COVID-19. Those who participated ranged in age from 18 to 89 years and resided in under 25 US areas. Cohort 3 donors counted as recovered after two negative PCRs, clearance, or resolved symptoms. Assay: immunoSEQ multiplex PCR; the TCRdb copy retains only in-frame clones and omits some. In the table there are hundreds of thousands of clones, roughly 91% of which are singletons. Trimming shortened V by 4 bases and J by 3 bases, and 12 bases separated the two germline ends. Germline values: CDR1 LNHDA, CDR2 SQIVND (reference sequence). There are 14 residues in the CDR3.

The chain uses TRBV19 and TRBJ1-2, with D unclear. The sequencing input was PBMCs or T cells enriched from blood (not recorded which). The sequence came from a woman aged 30 to 39 who had recovered from COVID-19. The CDR3 is CASSRARRDYGYTF. In nucleotides, the CDR3 is TGTGCCAGTAGTAGGGCCCGACGAGACTATGGCTACACCTTC.